Here is one T cell receptor beta chain with its context. Its antigen is currently unknown. V lost 5 bases and J lost 7, with 17 bases in between. Germline CDR1 is SEHNR and CDR2 is FQNEAQ (reference sequence). The CDR3 spans 15 residues. The data originate from a study of cytotoxic CD8 clonotypes in ibrutinib-treated CLL. Measured with immunoSEQ multiplex PCR; TCRdb has only the in-frame clones, and not every one. The sample carries 8,500 to 13,000 clones, 75% to 85% recorded once. Findings and caveats of the study: In comparison with age-matched healthy donors, baseline clonality was higher and tracked circulating CD8+ T-cell counts. Whereas clonality rose at ibrutinib response, it declined toward baseline at progression.

Sequenced here: PBMCs, sampled at disease progression, from a patient treated with ibrutinib. The genes are TRBV7-9 and TRBJ1-4; weak D call: TRBD1 (5 bases). This receptor was taken from a human donor with chronic lymphocytic leukemia. The CDR3 is CASSPGDSGIEKLFF. The CDR3 bases are TGTGCCAGCAGCCCGGGGGACTCGGGAATTGAAAAACTGTTTTTT. The whole variable domain, remainder taken from reference TRBV7-9 and TRBJ1-4, is DTGVSQNPRHKITKRGQNVTFRCDPISEHNRLYWYRQTLGQGPEFLTYFQNEAQLEKSRLLSDRFSAERPKGSFSTLEIQRTEQGDSAMYLCASSPGDSGIEKLFFGSGTQLSVL.